Below are 5 T cell receptor beta chains sequenced from a single sample in a study of blood T cell repertoires in COVID-19. Only in-frame clones appear in the TCRdb table, and some are missing; sequencing was by immunoSEQ multiplex PCR. The sample holds around 450,000 clones, 90% seen once. Sequencing used PBMCs or T cells enriched from blood (not recorded which). The receptors stem from a man aged 18 to 30 who had recovered from COVID-19.

The gene calls are TRBV2 and TRBJ2-7, with 8 bases identical to TRBD1. The germline CDR1 and CDR2 sequences are SNHLY and FYNNEI. The CDR3 is made up of 15 amino acids. Losses at the gene ends were 6 bases for V and 9 bases for J; bases not matched to a gene: 16. In DNA form, the CDR3 reads TGTGCCAGCAGGCCCGGGACAGGCCAGCAAGGGTGGCAGTACTTC. It specifies CASRPGTGQQGWQYF. Full variable domain (missing parts from reference TRBV2 and TRBJ2-7): EPEVTQTPSHQVTQMGQEVILRCVPISNHLYFYWYRQILGQKVEFLVSFYNNEISEKSEIFDDQFSVERPDGSNFTLKIRSTKLEDSAMYFCASRPGTGQQGWQYFGPGTRLTVT.

The chain recombines TRBV3-1 (or the pseudogene TRBV3-2) with TRBJ2-7, with 7 bases aligning to TRBD1. Germline lookup yields CDR1 LGHDT and CDR2 YNNKEL (reference sequence). This CDR3 has 12 residues. V lost 0 bases and J lost 9; bases outside the gene matches: 2. CDR3 sequence reads: CASSQEGGAQYF. CDR3 coding DNA: TGTGCCAGCAGCCAAGAAGGGGGCGCGCAGTACTTC.

The chain is built from TRBV4-1 and TRBJ2-1, with D possibly being TRBD1 (5 bases). This CDR3 is built from 14 residues. Germline CDR1 reads MGHRA; CDR2 reads YSYEKL. Trimming left V 1 base short and J 8 bases short, with 12 bases between. CDR3 DNA: TGCGCCAGCAGCCAAGTTGGCTTAGGGGATGAGCAGTTCTTC. As protein: CASSQVGLGDEQFF.

This rearrangement joins TRBV28 to TRBJ2-7, with D perhaps TRBD2 (6 bases). Germline loops: CDR1 MDHEN, CDR2 SYDVKM. This CDR3 is 13 amino acids long. Trimming took off 10 bases at V and 2 bases at J, with 15 bases between the two ends. The CDR3 reads CAIGVPGAYEQYF. CDR3 DNA: TGTGCCATCGGGGTCCCGGGGGCCTACGAGCAGTACTTC.

V gene TRBV6-5 combines with J gene TRBJ1-4, with 7 positions matching TRBD1. CDR1 and CDR2 from the germline V gene are MNHEY and SVGAGI. This CDR3 has 12 residues. Trimming cost V 8 bases and J 4 bases; bases outside gene matches: 1. CDR3 sequence: CASRDSNEKLFF. For the CDR3, the DNA is TGTGCCAGCCGGGACAGTAATGAAAAACTGTTTTTT.